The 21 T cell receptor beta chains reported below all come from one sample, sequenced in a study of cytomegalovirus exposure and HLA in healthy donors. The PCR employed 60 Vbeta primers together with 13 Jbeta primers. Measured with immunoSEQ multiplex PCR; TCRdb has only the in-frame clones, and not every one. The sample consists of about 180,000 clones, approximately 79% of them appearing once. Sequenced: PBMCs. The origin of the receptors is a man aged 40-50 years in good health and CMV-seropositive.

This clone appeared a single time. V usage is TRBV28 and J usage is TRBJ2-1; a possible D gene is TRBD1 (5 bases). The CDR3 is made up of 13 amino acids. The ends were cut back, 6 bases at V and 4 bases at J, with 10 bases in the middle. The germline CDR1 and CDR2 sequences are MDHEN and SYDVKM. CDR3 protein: CASSPGMYNEQFF. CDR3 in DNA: TGTGCCAGCAGCCCAGGGATGTACAATGAGCAGTTCTTC. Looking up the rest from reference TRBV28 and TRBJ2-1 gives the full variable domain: DVKVTQSSRYLVKRTGEKVFLECVQDMDHENMFWYRQDPGLGLRLIYFSYDVKMKEKGDIPEGYSVSREKKERFSLILESASTNQTSMYLCASSPGMYNEQFFGPGTRLTVL.

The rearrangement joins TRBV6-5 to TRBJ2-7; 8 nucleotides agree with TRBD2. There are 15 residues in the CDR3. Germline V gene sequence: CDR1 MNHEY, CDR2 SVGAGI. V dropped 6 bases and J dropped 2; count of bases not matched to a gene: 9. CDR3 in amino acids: CASRLLAGPTYEQYF. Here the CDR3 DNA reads TGTGCCAGCAGATTGCTAGCGGGCCCTACCTACGAGCAGTACTTC.

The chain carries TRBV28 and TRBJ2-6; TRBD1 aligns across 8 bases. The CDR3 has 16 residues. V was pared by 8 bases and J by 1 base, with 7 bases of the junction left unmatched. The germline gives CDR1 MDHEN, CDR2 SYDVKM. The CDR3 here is CASRPGGASGANVLTF. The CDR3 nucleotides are TGTGCCAGCCGGCCAGGGGGCGCATCTGGGGCCAACGTCCTGACTTTC. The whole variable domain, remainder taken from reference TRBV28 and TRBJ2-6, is DVKVTQSSRYLVKRTGEKVFLECVQDMDHENMFWYRQDPGLGLRLIYFSYDVKMKEKGDIPEGYSVSREKKERFSLILESASTNQTSMYLCASRPGGASGANVLTFGAGSRLTVL.

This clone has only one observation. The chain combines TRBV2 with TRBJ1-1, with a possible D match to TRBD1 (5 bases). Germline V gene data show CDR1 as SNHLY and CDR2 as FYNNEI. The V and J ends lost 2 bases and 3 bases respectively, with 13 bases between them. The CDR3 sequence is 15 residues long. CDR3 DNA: TGTGCCAGCAGTGAACGCAGGGCAGCCTACACTGAAGCTTTCTTT. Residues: CASSERRAAYTEAFF.

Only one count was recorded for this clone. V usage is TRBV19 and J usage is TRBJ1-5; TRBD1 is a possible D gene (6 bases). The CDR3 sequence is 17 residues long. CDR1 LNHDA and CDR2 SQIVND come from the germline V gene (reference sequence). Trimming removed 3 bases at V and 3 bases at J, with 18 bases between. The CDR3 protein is CASSIEGSRGFNQPQHF. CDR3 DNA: TGTGCCAGTAGTATCGAAGGTTCCAGGGGATTCAATCAGCCCCAGCATTTT.

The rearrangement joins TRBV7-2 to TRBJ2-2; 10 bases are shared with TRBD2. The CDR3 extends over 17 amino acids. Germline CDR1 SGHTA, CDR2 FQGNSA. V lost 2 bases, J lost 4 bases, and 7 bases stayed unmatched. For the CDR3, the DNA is TGTGCCAGCAGCTTACTCCCCAGCGGGAGGGCCACCGGGGAGCTGTTTTTT. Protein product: CASSLLPSGRATGELFF.

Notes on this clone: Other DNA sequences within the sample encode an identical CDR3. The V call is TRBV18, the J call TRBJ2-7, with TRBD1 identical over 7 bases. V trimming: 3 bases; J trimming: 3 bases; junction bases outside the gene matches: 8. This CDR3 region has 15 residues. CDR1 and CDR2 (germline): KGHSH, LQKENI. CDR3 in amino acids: CASSPSQGVDYEQYF. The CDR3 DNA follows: TGTGCCAGCTCACCCAGTCAGGGGGTGGACTACGAGCAGTACTTC.

CDR3 sequence: CASSMSRVNTEAFF. Here the CDR3 DNA reads TGTGCCAGTAGTATGAGCAGGGTGAACACTGAAGCTTTCTTT. V and J are TRBV19 and TRBJ1-1, with TRBD1 as a possible D gene (5 bases). Trimming removed 3 bases at V and 0 bases at J, with 8 bases between. Germline loops: CDR1 LNHDA, CDR2 SQIVND (reference sequence). The CDR3 loop spans 14 amino acids.

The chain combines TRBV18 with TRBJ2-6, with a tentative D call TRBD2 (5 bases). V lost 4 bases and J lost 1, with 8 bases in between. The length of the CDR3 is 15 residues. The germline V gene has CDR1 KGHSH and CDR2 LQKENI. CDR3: CASSQTGSGANVLTF. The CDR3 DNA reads TGTGCCAGCTCACAGACGGGATCTGGGGCCAACGTCCTGACTTTC.

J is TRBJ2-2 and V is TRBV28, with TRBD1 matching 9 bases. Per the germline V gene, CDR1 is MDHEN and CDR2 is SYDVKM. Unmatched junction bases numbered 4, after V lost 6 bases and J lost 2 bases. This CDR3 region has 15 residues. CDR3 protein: CASSLGQGNTGELFF. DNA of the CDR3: TGTGCCAGCAGCCTGGGACAGGGTAACACCGGGGAGCTGTTTTTT.

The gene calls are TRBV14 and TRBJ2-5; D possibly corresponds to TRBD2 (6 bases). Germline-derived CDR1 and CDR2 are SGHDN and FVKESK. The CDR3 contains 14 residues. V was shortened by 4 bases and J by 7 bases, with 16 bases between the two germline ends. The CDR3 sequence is CASSLQAGRGTQYF. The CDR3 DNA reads TGTGCCAGCAGCCTCCAGGCGGGGCGTGGGACCCAGTACTTC.

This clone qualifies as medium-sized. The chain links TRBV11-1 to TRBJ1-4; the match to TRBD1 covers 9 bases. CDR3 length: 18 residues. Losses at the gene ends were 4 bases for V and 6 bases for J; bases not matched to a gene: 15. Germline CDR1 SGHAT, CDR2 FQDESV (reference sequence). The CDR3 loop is CASSWGTGISPRDEKLFF. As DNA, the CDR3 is TGTGCCAGCAGCTGGGGGACAGGGATTTCTCCACGAGATGAAAAACTGTTTTTT. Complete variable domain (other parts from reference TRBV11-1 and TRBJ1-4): EAEVAQSPRYKITEKSQAVAFWCDPISGHATLYWYRQILGQGPELLVQFQDESVVDDSQLPKDRFSAERLKGVDSTLKIQPAELGDSAMYLCASSWGTGISPRDEKLFFGSGTQLSVL.

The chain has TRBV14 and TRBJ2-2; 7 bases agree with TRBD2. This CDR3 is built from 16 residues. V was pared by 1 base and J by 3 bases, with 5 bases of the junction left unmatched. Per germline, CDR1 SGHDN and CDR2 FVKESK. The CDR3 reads CASSQATGRDTGELFF. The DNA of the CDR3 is TGTGCCAGCAGCCAAGCCACGGGGAGGGACACCGGGGAGCTGTTTTTT.

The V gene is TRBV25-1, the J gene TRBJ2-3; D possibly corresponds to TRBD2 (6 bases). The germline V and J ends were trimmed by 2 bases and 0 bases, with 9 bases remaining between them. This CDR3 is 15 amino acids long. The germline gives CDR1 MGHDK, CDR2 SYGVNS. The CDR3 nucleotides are TGTGCCAGCAGTGAAGCGGGGCGGAGCACAGATACGCAGTATTTT. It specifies CASSEAGRSTDTQYF.

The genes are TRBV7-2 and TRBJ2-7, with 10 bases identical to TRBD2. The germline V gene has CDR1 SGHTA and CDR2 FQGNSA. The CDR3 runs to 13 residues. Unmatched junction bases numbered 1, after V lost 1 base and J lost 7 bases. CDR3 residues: CASSLEREGEQYF. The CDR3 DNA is TGTGCCAGCAGCTTAGAGCGGGAGGGAGAGCAGTACTTC.

Here the CDR3 DNA reads TGCGCCAGCAGCCCGACGACAGGGACTGGAAACACCATATATTTT. This gives the protein CASSPTTGTGNTIYF. The V call is TRBV4-1, the J call TRBJ1-3; 7 positions match TRBD1. With V trimmed by 4 bases and J by 2 bases, 5 bases remained unmatched. CDR1 MGHRA and CDR2 YSYEKL come from the germline V gene. CDR3 size: 15 residues.

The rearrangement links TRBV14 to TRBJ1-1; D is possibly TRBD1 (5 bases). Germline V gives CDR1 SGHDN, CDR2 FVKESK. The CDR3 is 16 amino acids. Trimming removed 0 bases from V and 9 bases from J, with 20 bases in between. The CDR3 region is CASSQDRPGSRYKAFF. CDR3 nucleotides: TGTGCCAGCAGCCAAGATCGACCAGGGTCAAGGTATAAAGCTTTCTTT. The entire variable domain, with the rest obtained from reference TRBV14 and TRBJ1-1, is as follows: EAGVTQFPSHSVIEKGQTVTLRCDPISGHDNLYWYRRVMGKEIKFLLHFVKESKQDESGMPNNRFLAERTGGTYSTLKVQPAELEDSGVYFCASSQDRPGSRYKAFFGQGTRLTVV.

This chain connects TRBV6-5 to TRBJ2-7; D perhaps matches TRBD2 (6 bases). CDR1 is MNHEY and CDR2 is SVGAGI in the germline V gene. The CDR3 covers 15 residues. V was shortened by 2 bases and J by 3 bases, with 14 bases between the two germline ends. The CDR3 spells CASSYGSAGNYEQYF. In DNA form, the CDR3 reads TGTGCCAGCAGTTACGGCTCCGCGGGGAACTACGAGCAGTACTTC.

This CDR3 reads CASSIRQGADTQYF. The CDR3 nucleotides read TGTGCCAGCAGCATCCGGCAGGGGGCAGATACGCAGTATTTT. The V call is TRBV9, the J call TRBJ2-3; TRBD1 matches at 7 bases. With V trimmed by 4 bases and J by 4 bases, 6 bases remained unmatched. Germline CDR1 reads SGDLS; CDR2 reads YYNGEE. The CDR3 contains 14 residues.

CDR3 nucleotide sequence: TGTGCCAGCAGTTTATTCTCCAGGGGGCATCGGCAAACCTTC. Amino acids: CASSLFSRGHRQTF. The chain combines TRBV27 with TRBJ1-2; 8 bases match TRBD1. The CDR3 has 14 amino acids. V was clipped by 1 base and J by 14 bases; unmatched bases: 12. CDR1 and CDR2 (germline): MNHEY, SMNVEV (reference sequence).

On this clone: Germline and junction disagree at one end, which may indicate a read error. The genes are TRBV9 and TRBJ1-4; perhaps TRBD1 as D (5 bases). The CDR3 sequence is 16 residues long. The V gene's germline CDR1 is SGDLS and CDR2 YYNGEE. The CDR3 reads CVSSGQVGGIGEKLFF. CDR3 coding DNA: TGTGTCAGCAGCGGCCAGGTTGGGGGGATTGGCGAAAAACTGTTTTTT. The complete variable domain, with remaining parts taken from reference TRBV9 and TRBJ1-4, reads DSGVTQTPKHLITATGQRVTLRCSPRSGDLSVYWYQQSLDQGLQFLIQYYNGEERAKGNILERFSAQQFPDLHSELNLSSLELGDSALYFCVSSGQVGGIGEKLFFGSGTQLSVL.